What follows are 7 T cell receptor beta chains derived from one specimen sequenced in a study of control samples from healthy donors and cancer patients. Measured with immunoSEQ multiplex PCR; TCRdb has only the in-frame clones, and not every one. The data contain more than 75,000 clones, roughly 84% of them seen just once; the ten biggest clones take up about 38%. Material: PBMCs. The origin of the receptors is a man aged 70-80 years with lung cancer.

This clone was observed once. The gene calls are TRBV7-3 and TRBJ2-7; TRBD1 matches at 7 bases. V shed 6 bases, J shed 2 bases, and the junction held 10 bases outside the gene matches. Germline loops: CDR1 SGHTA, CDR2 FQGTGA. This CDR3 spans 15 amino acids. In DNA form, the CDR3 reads TGTGCCAGCAGTTTTCTACCCGGACAGGCCTACGAGCAGTACTTC. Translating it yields CASSFLPGQAYEQYF.

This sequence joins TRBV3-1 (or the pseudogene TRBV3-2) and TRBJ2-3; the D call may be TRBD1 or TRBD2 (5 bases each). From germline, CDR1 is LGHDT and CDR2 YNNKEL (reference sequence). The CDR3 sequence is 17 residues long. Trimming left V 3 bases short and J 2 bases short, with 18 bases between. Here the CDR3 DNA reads TGTGCCAGCAGCCACTGGGGGTCTAGCCCTGACACAGATACGCAGTATTTT. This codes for CASSHWGSSPDTDTQYF.

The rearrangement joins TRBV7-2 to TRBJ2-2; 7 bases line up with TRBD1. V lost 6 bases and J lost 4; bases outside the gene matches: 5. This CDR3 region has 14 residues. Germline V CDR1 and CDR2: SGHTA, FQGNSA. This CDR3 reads CASRIQGSTGELFF. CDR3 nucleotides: TGTGCCAGCAGGATACAGGGGTCCACCGGGGAGCTGTTTTTT.

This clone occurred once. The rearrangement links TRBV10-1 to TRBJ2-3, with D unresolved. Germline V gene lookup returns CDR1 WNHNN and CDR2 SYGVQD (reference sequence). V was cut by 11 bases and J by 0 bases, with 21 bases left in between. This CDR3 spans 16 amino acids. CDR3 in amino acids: CAGPGAPRPSTDTQYF. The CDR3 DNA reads TGCGCCGGACCCGGAGCACCCAGACCTAGCACAGATACGCAGTATTTT.

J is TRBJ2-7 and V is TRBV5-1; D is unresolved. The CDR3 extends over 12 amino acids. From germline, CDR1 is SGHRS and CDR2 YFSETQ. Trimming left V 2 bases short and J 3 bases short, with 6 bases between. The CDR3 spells CASSFDGYEQYF. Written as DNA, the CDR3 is TGCGCCAGCAGCTTCGACGGCTACGAGCAGTACTTC.

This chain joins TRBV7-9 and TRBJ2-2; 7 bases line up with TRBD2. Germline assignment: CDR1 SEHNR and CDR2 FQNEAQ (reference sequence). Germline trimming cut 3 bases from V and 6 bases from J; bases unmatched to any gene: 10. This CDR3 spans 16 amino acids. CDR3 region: CASSFSGLGTSGELFF. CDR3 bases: TGTGCCAGCAGCTTTAGTGGACTAGGAACGTCCGGGGAGCTGTTTTTT.

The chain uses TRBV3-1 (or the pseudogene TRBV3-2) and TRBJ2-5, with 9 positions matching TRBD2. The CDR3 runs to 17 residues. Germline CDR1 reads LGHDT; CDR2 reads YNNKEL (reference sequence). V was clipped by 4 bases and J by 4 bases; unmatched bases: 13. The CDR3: CASSLREGPAGGETQYF. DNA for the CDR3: TGTGCCAGCAGCCTCAGGGAGGGGCCAGCGGGGGGAGAGACCCAGTACTTC.